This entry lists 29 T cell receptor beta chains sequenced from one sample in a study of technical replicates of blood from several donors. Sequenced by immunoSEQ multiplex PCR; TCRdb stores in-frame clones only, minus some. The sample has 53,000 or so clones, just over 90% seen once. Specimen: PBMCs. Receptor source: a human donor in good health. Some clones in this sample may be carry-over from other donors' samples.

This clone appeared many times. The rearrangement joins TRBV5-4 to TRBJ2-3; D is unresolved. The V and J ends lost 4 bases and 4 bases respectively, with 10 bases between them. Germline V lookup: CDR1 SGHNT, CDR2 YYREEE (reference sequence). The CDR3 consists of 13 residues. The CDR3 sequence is CASSPLGADTQYF. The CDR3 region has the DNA TGTGCCAGCAGCCCGCTAGGCGCAGATACGCAGTATTTT.

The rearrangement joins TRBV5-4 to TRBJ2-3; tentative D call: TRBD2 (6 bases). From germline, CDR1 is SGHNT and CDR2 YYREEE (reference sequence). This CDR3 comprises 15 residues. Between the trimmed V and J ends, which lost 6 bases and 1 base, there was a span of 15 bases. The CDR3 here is CASTPRDSRTDTQYF. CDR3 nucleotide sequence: TGTGCCAGCACCCCGCGGGACTCGCGCACAGATACGCAGTATTTT.

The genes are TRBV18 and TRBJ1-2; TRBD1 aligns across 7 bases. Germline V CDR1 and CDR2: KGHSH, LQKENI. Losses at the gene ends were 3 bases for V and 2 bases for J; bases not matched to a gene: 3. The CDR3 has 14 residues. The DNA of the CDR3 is TGTGCCAGCTCACCGGAGACAGGGAACTATGGCTACACCTTC. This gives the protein CASSPETGNYGYTF.

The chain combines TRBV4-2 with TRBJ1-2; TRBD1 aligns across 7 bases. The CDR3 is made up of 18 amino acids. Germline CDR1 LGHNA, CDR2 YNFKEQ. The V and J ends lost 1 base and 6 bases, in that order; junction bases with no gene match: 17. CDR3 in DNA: TGTGCCAGCAGCCAAGCTATCTCCGTGACAGGGAATACTAATGGCTACACCTTC. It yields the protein CASSQAISVTGNTNGYTF.

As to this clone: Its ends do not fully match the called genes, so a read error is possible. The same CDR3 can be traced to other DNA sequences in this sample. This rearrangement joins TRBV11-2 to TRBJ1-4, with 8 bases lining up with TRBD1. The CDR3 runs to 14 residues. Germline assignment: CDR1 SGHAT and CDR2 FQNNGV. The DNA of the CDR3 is TGTGCCAGCAGCCTAGACAGGGGTCAAGAAAAACTGTTTTTT. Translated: CASSLDRGQEKLFF.

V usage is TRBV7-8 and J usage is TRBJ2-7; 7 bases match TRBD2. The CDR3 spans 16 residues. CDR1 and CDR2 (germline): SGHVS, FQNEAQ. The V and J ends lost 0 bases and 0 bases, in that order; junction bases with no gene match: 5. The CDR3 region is CASSLAVGGSSYEQYF. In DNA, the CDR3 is TGTGCCAGCAGCTTAGCTGTGGGCGGGAGCTCCTACGAGCAGTACTTC.

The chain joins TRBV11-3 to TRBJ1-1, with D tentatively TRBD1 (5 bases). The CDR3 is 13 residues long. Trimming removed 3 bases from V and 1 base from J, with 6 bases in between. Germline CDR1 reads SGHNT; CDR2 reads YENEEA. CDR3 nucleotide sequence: TGTGCCAGCAGCTTTACAGGGAACACTGAAGCTTTCTTT. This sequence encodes CASSFTGNTEAFF.

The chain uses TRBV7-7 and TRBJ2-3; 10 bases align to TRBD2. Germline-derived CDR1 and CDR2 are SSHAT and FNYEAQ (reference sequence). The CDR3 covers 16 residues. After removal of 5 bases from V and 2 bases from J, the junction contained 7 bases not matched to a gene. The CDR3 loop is CASSHGGTSDTDTQYF. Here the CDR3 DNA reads TGTGCCAGCAGCCACGGTGGGACTAGCGACACAGATACGCAGTATTTT.

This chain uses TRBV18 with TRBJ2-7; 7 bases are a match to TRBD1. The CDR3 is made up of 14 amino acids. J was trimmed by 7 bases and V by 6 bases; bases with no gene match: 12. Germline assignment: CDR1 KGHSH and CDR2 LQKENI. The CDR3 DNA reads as TGTGCCAGCTCTCTCGGCGTAAGGGGGCGAGAGCAGTACTTC. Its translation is CASSLGVRGREQYF.

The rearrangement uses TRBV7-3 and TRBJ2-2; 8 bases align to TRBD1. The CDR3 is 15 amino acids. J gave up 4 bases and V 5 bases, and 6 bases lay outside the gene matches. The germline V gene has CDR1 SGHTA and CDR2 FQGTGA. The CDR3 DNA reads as TGTGCCAGCAGCCTCGGACAGGGAGGCACCGGGGAGCTGTTTTTT. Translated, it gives CASSLGQGGTGELFF.

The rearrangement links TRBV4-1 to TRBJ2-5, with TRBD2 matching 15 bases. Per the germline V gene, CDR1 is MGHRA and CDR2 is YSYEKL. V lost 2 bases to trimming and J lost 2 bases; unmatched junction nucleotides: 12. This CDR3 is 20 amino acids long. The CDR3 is CASSQLGLAGGNHPQETQYF. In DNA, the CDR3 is TGCGCCAGCAGCCAACTCGGACTAGCGGGAGGGAACCATCCGCAAGAGACCCAGTACTTC.

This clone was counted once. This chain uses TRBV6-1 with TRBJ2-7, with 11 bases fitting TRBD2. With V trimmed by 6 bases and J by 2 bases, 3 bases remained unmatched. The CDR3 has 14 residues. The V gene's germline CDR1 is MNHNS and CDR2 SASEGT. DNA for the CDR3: TGTGCCAGCAGGGGACTAGCGGTACCCTACGAGCAGTACTTC. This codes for CASRGLAVPYEQYF.

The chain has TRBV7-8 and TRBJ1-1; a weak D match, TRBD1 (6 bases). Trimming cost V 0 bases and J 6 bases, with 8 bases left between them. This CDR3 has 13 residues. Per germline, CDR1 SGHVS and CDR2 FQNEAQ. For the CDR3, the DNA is TGTGCCAGCAGCTTAGCAGGGGGTTCTGAAGCTTTCTTT. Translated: CASSLAGGSEAFF.

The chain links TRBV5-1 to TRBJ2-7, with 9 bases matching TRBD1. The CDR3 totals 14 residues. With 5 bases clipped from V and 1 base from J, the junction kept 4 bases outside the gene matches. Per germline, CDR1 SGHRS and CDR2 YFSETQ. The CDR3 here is CASRVTGGSYEQYF. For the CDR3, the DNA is TGCGCCAGCAGGGTGACAGGGGGATCCTACGAGCAGTACTTC.

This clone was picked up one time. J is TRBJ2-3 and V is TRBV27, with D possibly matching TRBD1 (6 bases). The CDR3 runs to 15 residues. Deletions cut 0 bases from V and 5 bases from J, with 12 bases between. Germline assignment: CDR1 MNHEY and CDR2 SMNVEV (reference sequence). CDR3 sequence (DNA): TGTGCCAGCAGTTTATCAGGCAGGGGCGAAGATACGCAGTATTTT. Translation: CASSLSGRGEDTQYF.

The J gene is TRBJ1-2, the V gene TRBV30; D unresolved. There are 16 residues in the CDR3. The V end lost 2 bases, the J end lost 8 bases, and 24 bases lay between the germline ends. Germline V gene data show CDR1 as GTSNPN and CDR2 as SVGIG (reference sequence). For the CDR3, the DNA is TGTGCCTGGAGTTGGTTTTTGTATAGCGGAAGCAACGGCTACACCTTC. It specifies CAWSWFLYSGSNGYTF. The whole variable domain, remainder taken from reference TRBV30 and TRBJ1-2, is SQTIHQWPATLVQPVGSPLSLECTVEGTSNPNLYWYRQAAGRGLQLLFYSVGIGQISSEVPQNLSASRPQDRQFILSSKKLLLSDSGFYLCAWSWFLYSGSNGYTFGSGTRLTVV.

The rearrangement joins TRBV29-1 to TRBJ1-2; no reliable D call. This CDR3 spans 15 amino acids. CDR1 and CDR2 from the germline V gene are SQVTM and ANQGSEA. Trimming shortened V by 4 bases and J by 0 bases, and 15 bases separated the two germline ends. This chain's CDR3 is CSVGPLPSANYGYTF. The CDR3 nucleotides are TGCAGCGTTGGCCCCTTGCCCAGTGCTAACTATGGCTACACCTTC.

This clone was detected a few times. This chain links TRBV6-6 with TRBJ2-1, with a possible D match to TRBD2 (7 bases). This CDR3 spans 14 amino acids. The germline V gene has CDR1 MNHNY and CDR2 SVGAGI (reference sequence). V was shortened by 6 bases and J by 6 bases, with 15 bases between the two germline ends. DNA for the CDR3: TGTGCCAGCAGCGAGGGGGGGGGCCTCAATGAGCAGTTCTTC. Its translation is CASSEGGGLNEQFF.

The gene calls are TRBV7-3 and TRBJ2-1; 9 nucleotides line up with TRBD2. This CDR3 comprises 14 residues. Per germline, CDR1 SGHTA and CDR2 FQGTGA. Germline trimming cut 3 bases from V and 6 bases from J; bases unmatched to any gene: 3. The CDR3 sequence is CASSFAGGRNEQFF. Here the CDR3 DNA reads TGTGCCAGCAGCTTCGCGGGGGGGCGCAATGAGCAGTTCTTC.

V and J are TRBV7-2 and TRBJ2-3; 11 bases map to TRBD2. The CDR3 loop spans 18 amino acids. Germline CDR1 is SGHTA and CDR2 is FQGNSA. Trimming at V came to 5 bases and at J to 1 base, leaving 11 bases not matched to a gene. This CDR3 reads CASSVTSGGRRGTDTQYF. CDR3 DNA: TGTGCCAGCAGCGTCACTAGCGGGGGCCGTCGGGGCACAGATACGCAGTATTTT. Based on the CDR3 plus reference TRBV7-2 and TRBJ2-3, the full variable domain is GAGVSQSPSNKVTEKGKDVELRCDPISGHTALYWYRQSLGQGLEFLIYFQGNSAPDKSGLPSDRFSAERTGGSVSTLTIQRTQQEDSAVYLCASSVTSGGRRGTDTQYFGPGTRLTVL.

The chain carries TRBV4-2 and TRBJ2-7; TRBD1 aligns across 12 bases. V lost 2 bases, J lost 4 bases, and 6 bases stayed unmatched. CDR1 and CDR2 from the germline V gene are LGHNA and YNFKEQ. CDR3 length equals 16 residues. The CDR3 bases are TGTGCCAGCAGCCAACCCGGGACAGGGGGCCAGTACGAGCAGTACTTC. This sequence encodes CASSQPGTGGQYEQYF.

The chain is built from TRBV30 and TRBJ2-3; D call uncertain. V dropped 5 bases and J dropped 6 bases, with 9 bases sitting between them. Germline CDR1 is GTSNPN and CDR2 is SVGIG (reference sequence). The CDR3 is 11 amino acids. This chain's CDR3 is CAWGEQDTQYF. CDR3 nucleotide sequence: TGTGCCTGGGGAGAGCAGGATACGCAGTATTTT.

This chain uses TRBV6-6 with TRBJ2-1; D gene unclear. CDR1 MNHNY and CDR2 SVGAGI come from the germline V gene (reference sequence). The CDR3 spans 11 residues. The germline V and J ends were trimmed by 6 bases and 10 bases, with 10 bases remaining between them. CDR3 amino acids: CASSYHEEQFF. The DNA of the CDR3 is TGTGCCAGCAGCTATCATGAGGAGCAGTTCTTC.

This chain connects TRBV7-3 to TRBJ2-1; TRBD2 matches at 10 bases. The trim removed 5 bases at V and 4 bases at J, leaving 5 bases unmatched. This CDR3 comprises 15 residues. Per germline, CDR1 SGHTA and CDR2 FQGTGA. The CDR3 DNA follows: TGTGCCAGCAGCCCCCGGACTAGCGGTTACAATGAGCAGTTCTTC. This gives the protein CASSPRTSGYNEQFF.

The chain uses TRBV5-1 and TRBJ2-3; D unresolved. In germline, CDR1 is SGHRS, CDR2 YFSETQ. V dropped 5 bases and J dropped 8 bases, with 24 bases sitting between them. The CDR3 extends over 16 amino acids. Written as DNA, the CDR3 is TGCGCCAGCAGACAAGCAGGTGAAGAACTGCGTGGTACGCAGTATTTT. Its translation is CASRQAGEELRGTQYF.

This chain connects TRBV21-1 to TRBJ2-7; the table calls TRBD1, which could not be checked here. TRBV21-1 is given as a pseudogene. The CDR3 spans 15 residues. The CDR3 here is CASSRGTGQAYEQYF. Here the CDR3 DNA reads TGTGCCAGCAGCAGAGGGACAGGGCAAGCCTACGAGCAGTACTTC.

The CDR3 region has the DNA TGTGCCACCAACAGGGGCGCGAACACCGGGGAGCTGTTTTTT. It specifies CATNRGANTGELFF. The rearrangement links TRBV19 to TRBJ2-2, with 7 bases aligning to TRBD1. Germline V gene sequence: CDR1 LNHDA, CDR2 SQIVND (reference sequence). V lost 10 bases, J lost 0 bases, and 5 bases stayed unmatched. The CDR3 has 14 residues.

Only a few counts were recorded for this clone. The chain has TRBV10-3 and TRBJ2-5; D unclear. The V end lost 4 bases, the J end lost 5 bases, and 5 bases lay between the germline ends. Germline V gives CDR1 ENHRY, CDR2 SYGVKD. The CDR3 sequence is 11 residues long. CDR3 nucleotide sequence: TGTGCCATCAGTGCCGGGGAGACCCAGTACTTC. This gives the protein CAISAGETQYF.

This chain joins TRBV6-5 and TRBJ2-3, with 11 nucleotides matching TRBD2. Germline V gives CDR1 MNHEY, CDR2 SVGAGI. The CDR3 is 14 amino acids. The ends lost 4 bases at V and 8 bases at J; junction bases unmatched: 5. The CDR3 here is CASSSSGRYGTQYF. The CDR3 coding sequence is TGTGCCAGCAGTTCTAGCGGGAGGTACGGTACGCAGTATTTT.